A selection of T cell receptor beta chains follows, all from one sample in a study of blood T cell repertoires in COVID-19. TCRdb's table, derived via immunoSEQ multiplex PCR, lists solely in-frame clones and lacks some. The table includes 95,000 to 150,000 clones, 85% to 90% detected once. The sample consisted of peripheral blood. The origin of the receptors is a man aged 60 to 69 with acute or convalescent COVID-19. CDR3s include the opening cysteine and the closing phenylalanine or tryptophan. A D gene is named only where the DNA matches it firmly. Not every row has a clone size; where given, it reads once, few, many or a size class.

>TRBJ2-7|.|TRBV9|.
TGTGCCAGCAGCGTAGAGGGGAAGGGCTACGAGCAGTACTTC
CASSVEGKGYEQYF
>TRBJ2-3|.|TRBV28|TRBD2
TGTGCCAGCAGCCTCAGCGGGGAGGGACCCGGAGATACGCAGTATTTT
CASSLSGEGPGDTQYF
>TRBJ2-1|.|TRBV11-3|TRBD2
TGTGCCAGCAGCCAAGGACTAGCGCAGTACAATGAGCAGTTCTTC
CASSQGLAQYNEQFF
>TRBJ2-6|.|TRBV18|TRBD1
TGTGCCAGCTCACTCACTCCGGGACAGGAGGATGGGGCCAACGTCCTGACTTTC
CASSLTPGQEDGANVLTF
>TRBJ2-3|.|TRBV7-2|TRBD2
TGTGCCAGCAGCCTCACTAGTGCGGGGGTCACAGATACGCAGTATTTT
CASSLTSAGVTDTQYF
>TRBJ2-6|few|TRBV19|.
TGTGCCAGTAGTTACTCTGGGGCCAACGTCCTGACTTTC
CASSYSGANVLTF
>TRBJ1-6|few|TRBV7-9|.
TGTGCCAGCAGCTTGGCCTCAGGGACACAATCACCCCTCCACTTT
CASSLASGTQSPLHF
>TRBJ1-2|once|TRBV9|.
TGTGCCAGCAGCGTAGGGAGGGTTTGGAACTATGGCTACACCTTC
CASSVGRVWNYGYTF
>TRBJ1-2|.|TRBV7-9|TRBD1
TGTGCCAGCAGCTTAACAGGGACAGGGGCAATTTTGGGTGGCTACACCTTC
CASSLTGTGAILGGYTF
>TRBJ2-3|.|TRBV29-1|TRBD2
TGCAGCGTAGCGGGAGGTTCCACAGATACGCAGTATTTT
CSVAGGSTDTQYF
>TRBJ1-2|.|TRBV12-3/TRBV12-4|.
TGTGCCAGCAGTCTTAGAACTACTGGCTACACCTTC
CASSLRTTGYTF
>TRBJ2-5|.|TRBV2|TRBD1
TGTGCCAGCACCAACTACCGGGACAGGGGTAAAGAGACCCAGTACTTC
CASTNYRDRGKETQYF
>TRBJ1-2|.|TRBV14|.
TGTGCCAGCACCCAGGCGGAGAACTATGGCTACACCTTC
CASTQAENYGYTF
>TRBJ2-7|.|TRBV27|TRBD2
TGTGCCAGCAGTTTCGCTAGCGGGAGGGCCTCACGTTACGAGCAGTACTTC
CASSFASGRASRYEQYF
>TRBJ2-1|.|TRBV6-2/TRBV6-3|TRBD1
TGTGCCAGCAGTCACCTCCCAGAGGGGGCGCTTCGAAATGAGCAGTTCTTC
CASSHLPEGALRNEQFF
>TRBJ2-7|.|TRBV19|.
TGTGCCAGTAGTATAATCCCCAGATACGAGCAGTACTTC
CASSIIPRYEQYF
>TRBJ2-7|.|TRBV9|.
TGTGCCAGCAGCGTAGTGAGAGGCTACGAGCAGTACTTC
CASSVVRGYEQYF
>TRBJ2-1|.|TRBV9|.
TGTGCCAGCAGCGGGGGAAACGTTGGGGCCGTTTCCTACAATGAGCAGTTCTTC
CASSGGNVGAVSYNEQFF
>TRBJ2-5|.|TRBV5-1|.
TGCGCCAGCAGCTTACAGGGTCAAGAGACCCAGTACTTC
CASSLQGQETQYF
>TRBJ2-7|.|TRBV5-4|TRBD1
TGTGCCAGCAGCCTTTGGACAGGGGTTAGGAACGAGCAGTACTTC
CASSLWTGVRNEQYF
>TRBJ1-2|.|TRBV7-9|TRBD1
TGTGCCAGCAGCCTCCCCCAGGGGGCCGGCTACACCTTC
CASSLPQGAGYTF
>TRBJ2-7|.|TRBV16|.
TGTGCCAGCAGCCAACAGGGGAATGGACTCGAGCAGTACTTC
CASSQQGNGLEQYF
>TRBJ2-7|.|TRBV2|.
TGTGCCAGCACGGCGGGGAGTACCTACGAGCAGTACTTC
CASTAGSTYEQYF
>TRBJ2-3|.|TRBV20-1|.
TGCAGTGCTAGCCCCCGCGGGGAGTATTTT
CSASPRGEYF
>TRBJ1-4|.|TRBV24-1|TRBD1
TGTGCCACCAGTGATTCTAGGACAGGGTTTGCGGGTGGTAATGAAAAACTGTTTTTT
CATSDSRTGFAGGNEKLFF
>TRBJ2-2|.|TRBV27|.
TGTGCCAGCAGTCATAACACCGGGGAGCTGTTTTTT
CASSHNTGELFF
>TRBJ2-2|.|TRBV27|TRBD2
TGTGCCAGCAGTTCGTCGGGGGGGGGCACCGGGGAGCTGTTTTTT
CASSSSGGGTGELFF
>TRBJ2-5|.|TRBV11-3|TRBD1
TGTGCCAGCAGCTTACAGGGGGATGAGACCCAGTACTTC
CASSLQGDETQYF
>TRBJ2-2|many|TRBV11-3|TRBD1
TGTGCCAGCAGCGGTGGGACTCTACAGGGGGCCGGGGAGCTGTTTTTT
CASSGGTLQGAGELFF
>TRBJ2-1|few|TRBV5-1|TRBD1
TGCGCCAGCAGTTTTTCAGGGGGCAATGAGCAGTTCTTC
CASSFSGGNEQFF
>TRBJ2-7|.|TRBV6-1|TRBD2
TGTGCCAGCAGTGAAGCGCTAGCGCGGGAGGCGTACTACGAGCAGTACTTC
CASSEALAREAYYEQYF
>TRBJ1-1|.|TRBV1|.
TGCACCAGCAGCCCTCCCCAGACTATGAACACTGAAGCTTTCTTT
CTSSPPQTMNTEAFF
>TRBJ2-3|.|TRBV7-9|TRBD1
TGTGCCAGCAGCCCCGCGCAGCAGGGGGTTACGCAGTATTTT
CASSPAQQGVTQYF
>TRBJ1-5|.|TRBV18|.
TGTGCCAGCTCGTTGGCCTTGAGCAATCAGCCCCAGCATTTT
CASSLALSNQPQHF
>TRBJ2-7|.|TRBV7-9|TRBD1
TGTGCCAGCAGCTTAGCCAGGGGGAACTCCGAGCAGTACTTC
CASSLARGNSEQYF
>TRBJ2-2|.|TRBV27|.
TGTGCCAGCGGAAGATACAGGGACACCGGGGAGCTGTTTTTT
CASGRYRDTGELFF
>TRBJ1-5|.|TRBV5-4|TRBD1
TGTGCCAGCAGCGGGGGACAGCCGCATTTT
CASSGGQPHF
>TRBJ2-3|.|TRBV6-1|.
TGTGCCAGCAGTGATGCGGTCTTCACAGATACGCAGTATTTT
CASSDAVFTDTQYF
>TRBJ1-2|.|TRBV7-2|TRBD1
TGTGCCAGCAGCGCACAGGGGGCAGATGGCTACACCTTC
CASSAQGADGYTF
>TRBJ2-1|.|TRBV4-3|.
TGCGCCAGCAGCCAAGATCTCGGGGAAACTTCATTCAGTGAGCAGTTCTTC
CASSQDLGETSFSEQFF
>TRBJ2-7|.|TRBV15|TRBD2
TGTGCCATACGTGCTAGCGGAACCTACGAGCAGTACTTC
CAIRASGTYEQYF
>TRBJ2-3|.|TRBV2|TRBD2
TGTGCCAGTGAAGGGGTAGCGGGAAAGGGCGAGGATACGCAGTATTTT
CASEGVAGKGEDTQYF
>TRBJ1-2|.|TRBV10-1|.
TGCGCCAGCAGTGAGCTAATCGTCTGTGGCTACACCTTC
CASSELIVCGYTF
>TRBJ1-6|once|TRBV7-9|TRBD1
TGTGCCAGCAGCAGGACAGGGCAAAATTCACCCCTCCACTTT
CASSRTGQNSPLHF